The 24 T cell receptor beta chains reported below all come from one sample, sequenced in a study of blood T cell repertoires in COVID-19. Here immunoSEQ multiplex PCR was the method, and the copy in TCRdb shows in-frame clones only, minus some. The sample records 250,000 to 300,000 clones, 88% being singletons. What was sequenced was PBMCs or T cells enriched from blood (not recorded which). These receptors all come from a woman in her thirties who had recovered from COVID-19.

The chain combines TRBV6-4 with TRBJ2-7; the D gene is possibly TRBD2 (7 bases). The V end was cut by 3 bases, the J end by 2 bases, with 17 bases between. This CDR3 spans 16 amino acids. The V gene's germline CDR1 is MRHNA and CDR2 SNTAGT. In DNA, the CDR3 is TGTGCCAGCAGTGAGAGGGGGGGGACATTTCCCTACGAGCAGTACTTC. Its translation is CASSERGGTFPYEQYF.

The chain is built from TRBV28 and TRBJ1-3; D is undetermined. The germline gives CDR1 MDHEN, CDR2 SYDVKM. This CDR3 has 13 residues. Trimming pared 6 bases from V and 4 bases from J, leaving 10 bases between. The CDR3 loop reads CASRLTGGNTIYF. DNA for the CDR3: TGTGCCAGCAGGCTAACGGGGGGAAACACCATATATTTT.

This clone was detected only a few times. The chain is built from TRBV18 and TRBJ1-5; D might be TRBD1 (6 bases). The CDR3 loop spans 14 amino acids. Germline V gene data show CDR1 as KGHSH and CDR2 as LQKENI. V was shortened by 5 bases and J by 4 bases, with 12 bases between the two germline ends. The CDR3 is CASSKGEGNQPQHF. CDR3 coding DNA: TGTGCCAGCTCAAAGGGGGAGGGAAATCAGCCCCAGCATTTT. Filled out from reference TRBV18 and TRBJ1-5, the complete variable domain reads NAGVMQNPRHLVRRRGQEARLRCSPMKGHSHVYWYRQLPEEGLKFMVYLQKENIIDESGMPKERFSAEFPKEGPSILRIQQVVRGDSAAYFCASSKGEGNQPQHFGDGTRLSIL.

This chain links TRBV15 with TRBJ1-1; possible D gene TRBD1, 6 bases. CDR1 LNHNV and CDR2 YYDKDF come from the germline V gene (reference sequence). V lost 5 bases and J lost 6, with 16 bases in between. CDR3 size: 14 residues. DNA of the CDR3: TGTGCCACCAGCTGGCTGAGGCAGGGGCCTGAAGCTTTCTTT. Translated, it gives CATSWLRQGPEAFF.

This chain links TRBV5-1 with TRBJ1-2; 11 bases match TRBD1. J lost 7 bases, V lost 3 bases, and 2 bases had no gene match. CDR1 is SGHRS, CDR2 YFSETQ, per germline. CDR3 length equals 13 residues. The CDR3 DNA reads as TGCGCCAGCAGCTACGGGACAGGGGGTGGCTACACCTTC. Translated, it gives CASSYGTGGGYTF.

V is TRBV5-6 and J is TRBJ1-5; 7 nucleotides agree with TRBD1. The J segment lost 6 bases and the V segment lost 0 bases, leaving 15 bases of the junction unmatched. The CDR3 has 18 residues. From germline, CDR1 is SGHDT and CDR2 YYEEEE. The CDR3 spells CASSLAPEQGKRRQPQHF. CDR3 DNA sequence: TGTGCCAGCAGCTTGGCCCCGGAACAGGGGAAGAGGCGTCAGCCCCAGCATTTT.

The V call is TRBV11-2, the J call TRBJ1-2; D may be TRBD1 (6 bases). Trimming took off 5 bases at V and 4 bases at J, with 14 bases between the two ends. The CDR3 consists of 14 residues. Germline CDR1 SGHAT, CDR2 FQNNGV. CDR3 nucleotide sequence: TGTGCCAGCAGCGTCACAGGGCCTCCCTATGGCTACACCTTC. Translation: CASSVTGPPYGYTF. The full variable domain, its missing parts supplied by reference TRBV11-2 and TRBJ1-2, is EAGVAQSPRYKIIEKRQSVAFWCNPISGHATLYWYQQILGQGPKLLIQFQNNGVVDDSQLPKDRFSAERLKGVDSTLKIQPAKLEDSAVYLCASSVTGPPYGYTFGSGTRLTVV.

J is TRBJ1-4 and V is TRBV3-1 (or the pseudogene TRBV3-2); possible D gene TRBD1, 6 bases. Trimming took off 4 bases at V and 8 bases at J, with 17 bases between the two ends. This CDR3 spans 15 amino acids. In germline, CDR1 is LGHDT, CDR2 YNNKEL (reference sequence). The CDR3 bases are TGTGCCAGCAGCCCAGCGGGGGGCGGTCTAGAAAAACTGTTTTTT. It encodes CASSPAGGGLEKLFF.

The gene calls are TRBV2 and TRBJ2-3, with no clear D. The CDR3 extends over 11 amino acids. With 7 bases removed from V and 3 bases from J, the gap between germline ends came to 5 bases. Germline assignment: CDR1 SNHLY and CDR2 FYNNEI. The DNA of the CDR3 is TGTGCCAGCACTAGGACAGATACGCAGTATTTT. This translates into CASTRTDTQYF.

A few counts support this clone. The chain has TRBV10-3 and TRBJ2-2, with D possibly matching TRBD2 (5 bases). CDR1 and CDR2 from the germline V gene are ENHRY and SYGVKD. The V gene lost 6 bases and the J gene lost 0 bases, with 11 bases spanning the gap. This CDR3 has 15 residues. The DNA of the CDR3 is TGTGCCATCAGAGCGGACTCTGCGAACACCGGGGAGCTGTTTTTT. It translates to CAIRADSANTGELFF.

V usage is TRBV14 and J usage is TRBJ2-5; 8 bases are a match to TRBD2. The length of the CDR3 is 12 residues. The V and J ends lost 4 bases and 10 bases, in that order; junction bases with no gene match: 5. CDR1 is SGHDN and CDR2 is FVKESK in the germline V gene. In nucleotides, the CDR3 is TGTGCCAGCAGCCCGGCCGGGAGGGACCAGTACTTC. It is translated as CASSPAGRDQYF.

This chain joins TRBV2 and TRBJ2-7, with TRBD2 as a possible D gene (5 bases). V dropped 4 bases and J dropped 5 bases, with 15 bases sitting between them. The CDR3 runs 14 residues. The germline V gene encodes CDR1 SNHLY and CDR2 FYNNEI. CDR3 nucleotide sequence: TGTGCCAGCAGTGTTTTTCGGGGTATGAACGAGCAGTACTTC. This codes for CASSVFRGMNEQYF.

This chain links TRBV6-5 with TRBJ2-5, with 7 bases lining up with TRBD2. V shed 2 bases, J shed 5 bases, and the junction held 11 bases outside the gene matches. This CDR3 comprises 16 residues. Germline V gene sequence: CDR1 MNHEY, CDR2 SVGAGI. The DNA for the CDR3 is TGTGCCAGCAGTTACCGGGAGCGGGGATGGCGGGAGACCCAGTACTTC. Translation: CASSYRERGWRETQYF.

The chain combines TRBV6-2 or TRBV6-3 with TRBJ1-2, with no clear D. This CDR3 contains 15 residues. Germline V lookup: CDR1 MNHEY, CDR2 SVGEGT. Trimming shortened V by 5 bases and J by 6 bases, and 19 bases separated the two germline ends. In DNA form, the CDR3 reads TGTGCCAGCAGTCCCGGTGGATGGAGGGCTAATGGCTACACCTTC. It codes for CASSPGGWRANGYTF.

The chain couples TRBV2 to TRBJ2-4; 8 bases agree with TRBD1. The V gene end was trimmed by 6 bases and the J gene end by 2 bases; junction bases not matched to a gene: 9. Germline CDR1 reads SNHLY; CDR2 reads FYNNEI. The length of the CDR3 is 16 residues. DNA for the CDR3: TGTGCCAGCAGGGAGACAGGGGCTGGGACCAAAAACATTCAGTACTTC. It is translated as CASRETGAGTKNIQYF. Filled out from reference TRBV2 and TRBJ2-4, the complete variable domain reads EPEVTQTPSHQVTQMGQEVILRCVPISNHLYFYWYRQILGQKVEFLVSFYNNEISEKSEIFDDQFSVERPDGSNFTLKIRSTKLEDSAMYFCASRETGAGTKNIQYFGAGTRLSVL.

The chain employs TRBV6-5 and TRBJ1-1, with TRBD1 matching over 9 bases. The CDR3 has 14 residues. The germline V gene encodes CDR1 MNHEY and CDR2 SVGAGI. J gave up 11 bases and V 6 bases, and 13 bases lay outside the gene matches. Here the CDR3 reads CASRPDRGWLRAFF. The CDR3 coding sequence is TGTGCCAGCAGACCTGACAGGGGGTGGCTTCGGGCTTTCTTT.

The chain couples TRBV10-3 to TRBJ2-3, with D tentatively TRBD2 (5 bases). In germline, CDR1 is ENHRY, CDR2 SYGVKD. Trimming stripped 10 bases from V and 3 bases from J, with 14 bases between. The CDR3 sequence is 13 residues long. The CDR3 DNA is TGTGCCACGGACCCGCGCGGGACAGATACGCAGTATTTT. It codes for CATDPRGTDTQYF.

The rearrangement joins TRBV7-6 to TRBJ2-1, with D possibly matching TRBD2 (6 bases). The CDR3 sequence is 13 residues long. Germline CDR1 and CDR2: SGHVS and FNYEAQ. V shed 0 bases and J shed 9 bases, with 9 bases lying between them. This CDR3 is CASSLAGGREQFF. The CDR3 DNA follows: TGTGCCAGCAGCTTAGCGGGGGGTCGTGAGCAGTTCTTC.

This clone has just a few counts. This chain joins TRBV9 and TRBJ1-3; D unclear. The V gene's germline CDR1 is SGDLS and CDR2 YYNGEE. Trimming pared 0 bases from V and 0 bases from J, leaving 4 bases between. There are 14 residues in the CDR3. This CDR3 is CASSVADSGNTIYF. The CDR3 DNA reads TGTGCCAGCAGCGTAGCAGACTCTGGAAACACCATATATTTT.

The CDR3 reads CASSTDRRTSGRSGELFF. DNA for the CDR3: TGTGCCAGCAGTACCGACAGGCGGACTAGCGGGAGATCCGGGGAGCTGTTTTTT. The J gene is TRBJ2-2, the V gene TRBV28, with 13 bases aligning to TRBD2. The V gene end was trimmed by 5 bases and the J gene end by 6 bases; junction bases not matched to a gene: 12. Germline V gives CDR1 MDHEN, CDR2 SYDVKM. The CDR3 covers 18 residues.

This chain joins TRBV3-1 (or the pseudogene TRBV3-2) and TRBJ2-7; a possible D gene is TRBD1 (5 bases). The CDR3 length is 11 residues. Germline assignment: CDR1 LGHDT and CDR2 YNNKEL (reference sequence). Deletions cut 3 bases from V and 9 bases from J, with 9 bases between. The CDR3 DNA sequence: TGTGCCAGCAGCCAGCGACAGTCGCAGTACTTC. Amino acids: CASSQRQSQYF.

As for this clone: At the DNA level, this CDR3 is encoded by other sequences in the same sample as well. V is TRBV5-1 and J is TRBJ1-2; 7 bases fit TRBD1. CDR3 length: 14 amino acids. Trimming took 4 bases from V and 5 from J; bases not matched to a gene: 8. The germline CDR1 and CDR2 sequences are SGHRS and YFSETQ. The CDR3 loop reads CASSPDRPPYGYTF. The CDR3 DNA sequence: TGCGCCAGCAGCCCGGACAGGCCCCCTTATGGCTACACCTTC.

The V gene is TRBV9, the J gene TRBJ1-1; 10 bases are a match to TRBD1. J gave up 7 bases and V 2 bases, and 5 bases lay outside the gene matches. The CDR3 extends over 14 amino acids. Germline V gives CDR1 SGDLS, CDR2 YYNGEE. CDR3 amino acids: CASSVGTGDLEAFF. In DNA, the CDR3 is TGTGCCAGCAGCGTGGGGACAGGGGACCTTGAAGCTTTCTTT.

This rearrangement joins TRBV14 to TRBJ1-1, with D possibly TRBD1 on 6 matching bases. This CDR3 contains 15 residues. The ends were cut back, 0 bases at V and 5 bases at J, with 13 bases in the middle. Germline CDR1 reads SGHDN; CDR2 reads FVKESK. The CDR3: CASSQDLTGYTEAFF. As DNA, the CDR3 is TGTGCCAGCAGCCAAGACCTGACAGGATATACTGAAGCTTTCTTT.